The 23 T cell receptor beta chains in this list originate from one sample, sequenced in a study of shared clonotypes between healthy human individuals. Here immunoSEQ multiplex PCR was the method, and the copy in TCRdb shows in-frame clones only, minus some. The sample lists roughly 2,500,000 clones; approximately 94% were seen once. Sequenced sample: naive CD4+ T cells from PBMCs. As for subset: CD45RA+ positively selected. The source of these receptors is a man aged 18 to 29 in good health. Some clones in this sample may be carry-over from other donors' samples.

The chain combines TRBV5-1 with TRBJ1-6; a possible D gene is TRBD1 (5 bases). The CDR3 extends over 13 amino acids. Germline V gene data show CDR1 as SGHRS and CDR2 as YFSETQ. Trimming left V 5 bases short and J 10 bases short, with 13 bases between. In DNA form, the CDR3 reads TGCGCCAGCAGAAGGGACCAAGTCTCACCCCTCCACTTT. It specifies CASRRDQVSPLHF.

Concerning this clone: Other DNA sequences in the same sample also yield this CDR3. This chain connects TRBV6-1 to TRBJ2-1; no clear D gene. The ends were cut back, 0 bases at V and 1 base at J, with 4 bases in the middle. Germline values: CDR1 MNHNS, CDR2 SASEGT. The CDR3 consists of 14 residues. In DNA form, the CDR3 reads TGTGCCAGCAGTGAAGCTGGATCCTACAATGAGCAGTTCTTC. Residues: CASSEAGSYNEQFF.

The chain has TRBV5-6 and TRBJ1-1, with 7 bases aligning to TRBD1. The CDR3 covers 14 residues. Unmatched junction bases numbered 14, after V lost 5 bases and J lost 10 bases. The V gene's germline CDR1 is SGHDT and CDR2 YYEEEE. The CDR3 coding sequence is TGTGCCAGCAGGCCACAGGGGACGACCTCGGGAGCTTTCTTT. Its protein is CASRPQGTTSGAFF.

The chain combines TRBV9 with TRBJ2-3; a possible D gene is TRBD1 (7 bases). CDR3 length: 16 residues. Per the germline V gene, CDR1 is SGDLS and CDR2 is YYNGEE. V was cut by 4 bases and J by 1 base, with 16 bases left in between. In nucleotides, the CDR3 is TGTGCCAGCAGCAGGAGTCAGGGGGGTCGCACAGATACGCAGTATTTT. Amino acids: CASSRSQGGRTDTQYF.

V is TRBV28 and J is TRBJ2-4; TRBD1 matches 7 bases. Germline values: CDR1 MDHEN, CDR2 SYDVKM. The trim removed 2 bases at V and 4 bases at J, leaving 5 bases unmatched. The CDR3 spans 15 residues. The CDR3 loop is CASSLEGAIKNIQYF. CDR3 in DNA: TGTGCCAGCAGTTTAGAGGGGGCCATTAAAAACATTCAGTACTTC.

With respect to this clone: Other DNA sequences in the sample encode the same CDR3. The chain employs TRBV9 and TRBJ2-3, with D unclear. V lost 0 bases and J 4 bases, leaving 6 bases between the germline ends. The CDR3 contains 13 residues. Germline assignment: CDR1 SGDLS and CDR2 YYNGEE. The CDR3 sequence: CASSVEGADTQYF. DNA of the CDR3: TGTGCCAGCAGCGTAGAAGGTGCAGATACGCAGTATTTT.

A word on this clone: In the same sample, other DNA sequences code for this CDR3. The chain has TRBV7-2 and TRBJ1-3; D gene unclear. In germline, CDR1 is SGHTA, CDR2 FQGNSA. The V and J ends lost 5 bases and 0 bases respectively, with 8 bases between them. The CDR3 has 14 amino acids. For the CDR3, the DNA is TGTGCCAGCAGCCCCGACGGCTCTGGAAACACCATATATTTT. It encodes CASSPDGSGNTIYF.

The rearrangement links TRBV5-1 to TRBJ1-4; tentative D call: TRBD1 (5 bases). The CDR3 totals 15 residues. The germline gives CDR1 SGHRS, CDR2 YFSETQ. V shed 0 bases and J shed 8 bases, with 14 bases lying between them. The CDR3 here is CASSLEGRDYEKLFF. DNA of the CDR3: TGCGCCAGCAGCTTGGAGGGCAGGGATTACGAAAAACTGTTTTTT. Full variable domain (remainder filled in from reference TRBV5-1 and TRBJ1-4): KAGVTQTPRYLIKTRGQQVTLSCSPISGHRSVSWYQQTPGQGLQFLFEYFSETQRNKGNFPGRFSGRQFSNSRSEMNVSTLELGDSALYLCASSLEGRDYEKLFFGSGTQLSVL.

As for this clone: The same CDR3 also results from other DNA sequences found in this sample. V is TRBV6-4 and J is TRBJ2-3; TRBD1 might be the D (6 bases). The CDR3 extends over 13 amino acids. Germline lookup yields CDR1 MRHNA and CDR2 SNTAGT. V gave up 5 bases and J gave up 3 bases, with 9 bases separating them. CDR3 coding DNA: TGTGCCAGCAGTCTTACAGGGACAGATACGCAGTATTTT. Its protein product is CASSLTGTDTQYF.

The chain recombines TRBV29-1 with TRBJ2-7; D is unresolved. CDR1 is SQVTM and CDR2 is ANQGSEA in the germline V gene. V lost 7 bases and J lost 1, with 11 bases in between. CDR3 length: 12 residues. The CDR3 sequence is CSALDVSYEQYF. CDR3 coding DNA: TGCAGCGCCCTGGACGTTTCCTACGAGCAGTACTTC.

This clone appeared a few times. The chain uses TRBV7-8 and TRBJ2-7; 9 bases match TRBD2. The germline CDR1 and CDR2 sequences are SGHVS and FQNEAQ. With 1 base clipped from V and 1 base from J, the junction kept 5 bases outside the gene matches. The CDR3 is 16 amino acids. This CDR3 is CASSLGYTSGSYEQYF. The CDR3 bases are TGTGCCAGCAGCTTAGGTTACACTAGCGGGTCCTACGAGCAGTACTTC.

The chain recombines TRBV19 with TRBJ2-2; tentative D call: TRBD2 (6 bases). The CDR3 extends over 22 amino acids. Germline-derived CDR1 and CDR2 are LNHDA and SQIVND (reference sequence). Trimming shortened V by 1 base and J by 6 bases, and 33 bases separated the two germline ends. Written as DNA, the CDR3 is TGTGCCAGTAGTATAGCCCGTCCCTCGACTAGTCCTTATAAATCTTTCGCCGGGGAGCTGTTTTTT. It yields the protein CASSIARPSTSPYKSFAGELFF.

V and J are TRBV5-5 and TRBJ1-4; tentative D call: TRBD1 (5 bases). Per the germline V gene, CDR1 is SGHKS and CDR2 is YYEKEE (reference sequence). V was cut by 4 bases and J by 16 bases, with 20 bases left in between. The length of the CDR3 is 13 residues. The CDR3 coding sequence is TGTGCCAGCAGCCTGGGGACGGATCCGGCGGGGTTTTTT. It specifies CASSLGTDPAGFF.

The V gene is TRBV9, the J gene TRBJ2-2; 9 nucleotides match TRBD2. The CDR3 loop spans 17 amino acids. V shed 3 bases, J shed 2 bases, and the junction held 8 bases outside the gene matches. In germline, CDR1 is SGDLS, CDR2 YYNGEE. This CDR3 reads CASSAPSGGRNTGELFF. The CDR3 DNA follows: TGTGCCAGCAGCGCCCCCAGCGGGGGGCGCAACACCGGGGAGCTGTTTTTT.

This clone appeared a single time. The genes are TRBV10-3 and TRBJ1-5; D might be TRBD1 (6 bases). The CDR3 consists of 17 residues. Trimming took off 2 bases at V and 2 bases at J, with 16 bases between the two ends. Germline V lookup: CDR1 ENHRY, CDR2 SYGVKD. The CDR3 sequence: CAISETDPRQGNQPQHF. The CDR3 DNA reads TGTGCCATCAGTGAGACCGACCCTCGACAGGGCAATCAGCCCCAGCATTTT.

The V call is TRBV20-1, the J call TRBJ1-1; D gene unclear. Germline V gene data show CDR1 as DFQATT and CDR2 as SNEGSKA (reference sequence). This CDR3 spans 9 amino acids. The CDR3 reads CSASIEAFF. CDR3 nucleotide sequence: TGCAGCGCGTCGATAGAGGCTTTCTTT.

The CDR3 coding sequence is TGTGCCAGCAGTTACGCGGGAGGAGGGTACGAGCAGTACTTC. This codes for CASSYAGGGYEQYF. This chain links TRBV6-6 with TRBJ2-7; 8 bases are a match to TRBD2. The CDR3 runs to 14 residues. The germline CDR1 and CDR2 sequences are MNHNY and SVGAGI (reference sequence). V lost 2 bases and J lost 4; bases outside the gene matches: 4.

V gene TRBV28 combines with J gene TRBJ2-1; no clear D. The V end was cut by 2 bases, the J end by 0 bases, with 8 bases between. Germline lookup yields CDR1 MDHEN and CDR2 SYDVKM. This CDR3 is built from 15 residues. In nucleotides, the CDR3 is TGTGCCAGCAGTTTAATAGGGTCCTCCTACAATGAGCAGTTCTTC. Its protein product is CASSLIGSSYNEQFF.

This chain joins TRBV27 and TRBJ2-3, with TRBD2 identical over 12 bases. The V gene end was trimmed by 4 bases and the J gene end by 0 bases; junction bases not matched to a gene: 2. Germline V gives CDR1 MNHEY, CDR2 SMNVEV (reference sequence). The CDR3 loop spans 16 amino acids. The CDR3 sequence is CASSSTSGRSTDTQYF. The CDR3 DNA reads TGTGCCAGCAGTTCGACTAGCGGGAGAAGCACAGATACGCAGTATTTT.

This sequence joins TRBV2 and TRBJ1-1; unclear D gene. This CDR3 spans 14 amino acids. Deletions cut 7 bases from V and 1 base from J, with 13 bases between. The germline V gene encodes CDR1 SNHLY and CDR2 FYNNEI. For the CDR3, the DNA is TGTGCCAGCATGGCGAGTGCGCAGAACACTGAAGCTTTCTTT. This sequence encodes CASMASAQNTEAFF.

The chain is built from TRBV5-1 and TRBJ2-2; 10 nucleotides align to TRBD2. Germline V gives CDR1 SGHRS, CDR2 YFSETQ. Unmatched junction bases numbered 4, after V lost 4 bases and J lost 1 base. The CDR3 is made up of 16 amino acids. CDR3 in amino acids: CASSGLAVMNTGELFF. CDR3 DNA: TGCGCCAGCAGCGGACTAGCGGTAATGAACACCGGGGAGCTGTTTTTT.

The rearrangement links TRBV5-1 to TRBJ2-7, with D unresolved. The CDR3 contains 14 residues. The ends were cut back, 6 bases at V and 4 bases at J, with 17 bases in the middle. The germline CDR1 and CDR2 sequences are SGHRS and YFSETQ. CDR3 DNA: TGCGCCAGCACAGACCCAGGTGGCCTATACGAGCAGTACTTC. This gives the protein CASTDPGGLYEQYF.

The chain couples TRBV5-6 to TRBJ1-1, with D perhaps TRBD1 (6 bases). The V gene's germline CDR1 is SGHDT and CDR2 YYEEEE. Trimming took off 1 base at V and 5 bases at J, with 9 bases between the two ends. The CDR3 has 13 amino acids. The CDR3 is CASSLRGATEAFF. The DNA of the CDR3 is TGTGCCAGCAGCTTGAGGGGGGCGACTGAAGCTTTCTTT.